A selection of T cell receptor beta chains follows, all from one sample in a study of blood T cells in healthy people across ages. TCRdb re-called the 5' RACE reads through MiXCR, storing one row per CDR3 protein. The table lists roughly 800,000 distinct CDR3 sequences, 58% of them singletons. Sequencing was carried out using blood. The receptors shown here come from a man under 40 in good health. Both conserved end residues are part of each CDR3. The D gene is left open where the match is weak. Only part of the rows carry a size: once, few, many, or a class if the clone is expanded.

>NA|TRBV20-1|TRBJ2-5|NA
CSARRMYQETQYF
TGCAGTGCTAGAAGGATGTACCAAGAGACCCAGTACTTC
>TRBD1|TRBV20-1|TRBJ2-7|few
CSALTGISYEQYF
TGCAGTGCTCTGACAGGGATCTCCTACGAGCAGTACTTC
>NA|TRBV7-9|TRBJ2-2|NA
CASSRSRGTGELFF
TGTGCCAGCAGCAGGAGCAGGGGCACCGGGGAGCTGTTTTTT
>TRBD2|TRBV6-2/TRBV6-3|TRBJ2-2|few
CAVKVGAGYNTGELFF
TGTGCCGTAAAAGTAGGAGCGGGGTATAACACCGGGGAGCTGTTTTTT
>NA|TRBV11-1|TRBJ2-3|once
CASRVQPTDTQYF
TGTGCCAGCAGAGTACAGCCCACAGATACGCAGTATTTT
>NA|TRBV6-5|TRBJ2-7|few
CASSYKGFGSYEQYF
TGTGCCAGCAGTTACAAGGGTTTTGGCTCCTACGAGCAGTACTTC
>NA|TRBV3-1|TRBJ2-7|few
CASSQAGPSYEQYF
TGTGCCAGCAGCCAAGCCGGGCCCTCCTACGAGCAGTACTTC
>NA|TRBV20-1|TRBJ1-2|NA
CSGAPYGYTF
TGCAGTGGAGCTCCCTATGGCTACACCTTC
>TRBD2|TRBV4-2|TRBJ2-7|NA
CASSQDSSGGRVYEQYF
TGTGCCAGCAGCCAAGACTCTAGCGGGGGCCGGGTCTACGAGCAGTACTTC
>NA|TRBV10-3|TRBJ1-2|NA
CATADRYGYTF
TGTGCCACCGCGGACAGATATGGCTACACCTTC
>NA|TRBV12-3/TRBV12-4|TRBJ2-5|many
CASSTRFGGETQYF
TGTGCCAGCAGCACTCGGTTCGGGGGTGAGACCCAGTACTTC
>NA|TRBV7-8|TRBJ2-3|NA
CASNEGTDTQYF
TGTGCCAGCAACGAGGGAACCGATACGCAGTATTTT
>TRBD1|TRBV28|TRBJ1-4|NA
CASWGRGDEKLFF
TGTGCCAGCTGGGGCAGGGGGGATGAAAAACTGTTTTTT
>TRBD2|TRBV6-5|TRBJ2-4|NA
CASRIGLAGGNIQYF
TGTGCCAGCAGGATAGGACTAGCGGGAGGGAACATTCAGTACTTC
>NA|TRBV20-1|TRBJ2-3|NA
CSAAVESIDTQYF
TGCAGTGCGGCCGTGGAATCGATAGATACGCAGTATTTT
>NA|TRBV12-3/TRBV12-4|TRBJ1-5|NA
CASSHDSHQPQHF
TGTGCCAGCAGCCACGACAGCCATCAGCCCCAGCATTTT
>NA|TRBV15|TRBJ2-3|once
CATSREESRDTQYF
TGTGCCACCAGCAGAGAGGAGTCTCGGGATACGCAGTATTTT
>NA|TRBV4-3|TRBJ1-1|NA
CASSDNREFTEAFF
TGCGCCAGCAGCGATAACAGAGAGTTCACTGAAGCTTTCTTT
>TRBD2|TRBV7-2|TRBJ2-1|NA
CASSLYLGLGGEQFF
TGTGCCAGCAGCTTATATTTGGGACTAGGGGGAGAGCAGTTCTTC
>TRBD2|TRBV7-3|TRBJ2-3|NA
CASSKLAGSTDTQYF
TGTGCCAGCAGCAAACTAGCGGGTAGCACAGATACGCAGTATTTT
>NA|TRBV29-1|TRBJ2-5|NA
CSVHRTETQYF
TGCAGCGTACACAGGACAGAGACCCAGTACTTC
>NA|TRBV20-1|TRBJ2-1|NA
CSAESRGRDNEQFF
TGCAGTGCGGAATCTAGGGGGAGGGACAATGAGCAGTTCTTC
>NA|TRBV15|TRBJ2-3|NA
CATSRRVDPYTQYF
TGTGCCACCAGCAGAAGAGTCGACCCATATACGCAGTATTTT
>NA|TRBV20-1|TRBJ1-2|NA
CSAREGWGYYGYTF
TGCAGTGCTAGAGAGGGGTGGGGGTACTATGGCTACACCTTC
>NA|TRBV29-1|TRBJ2-2|once
CSVDEGVGGELFF
TGCAGCGTTGATGAAGGGGTCGGCGGGGAGCTGTTTTTT
>TRBD2|TRBV10-3|TRBJ2-1|NA
CAIRGGRGTTSCNEQFF
TGTGCCATCCGGGGGGGGCGCGGAACAACCTCCTGCAATGAGCAGTTCTTC
>NA|TRBV20-1|TRBJ2-7|NA
CSASLPQTFHRAHEQYF
TGCAGTGCTAGTCTCCCTCAGACGTTCCATCGGGCCCACGAGCAGTACTTC
>NA|TRBV20-1|TRBJ2-1|NA
CSAPGPLPFIYNEQFF
TGCAGTGCTCCCGGACCCCTCCCTTTTATTTACAATGAGCAGTTCTTC
>NA|TRBV7-2|TRBJ2-7|NA
CASSVLSEDSKYF
TGTGCCAGCAGCGTACTGTCCGAGGACTCTAAGTACTTC
>NA|TRBV20-1|TRBJ2-1|NA
CSARRPGDEQFF
TGCAGTGCTCGCCGTCCCGGTGATGAGCAGTTCTTC
>TRBD2|TRBV6-1|TRBJ2-5|NA
CASSESWSSGGQGYF
TGTGCCAGCAGTGAATCTTGGTCTAGCGGGGGCCAGGGGTACTTC
>NA|TRBV27|TRBJ2-1|few
CASLSAGAGYNEQFF
TGTGCCAGCTTATCGGCGGGCGCAGGTTACAATGAGCAGTTCTTC
>TRBD2|TRBV7-2|TRBJ2-1|NA
CASSSPTRALAGGAYNEQFF
TGTGCCAGCAGCTCACCGACCCGGGCACTAGCGGGAGGAGCCTACAATGAGCAGTTCTTC
>NA|TRBV18|TRBJ2-7|NA
CASSPFDGYEQYF
TGTGCCAGCTCACCTTTTGACGGATACGAGCAGTACTTC
>TRBD2|TRBV5-6|TRBJ2-7|NA
CASSGQGLSGVGYEQYF
TGTGCCAGCAGCGGCCAGGGACTGAGCGGGGTTGGCTACGAGCAGTACTTC
>NA|TRBV20-1|TRBJ2-1|NA
CSATLPLLGYEQFF
TGCAGTGCGACTTTACCCCTCTTGGGGTATGAGCAGTTCTTC
>TRBD1|TRBV27|TRBJ1-2|NA
CAIGTDSYGYTF
TGTGCCATAGGGACAGATAGCTATGGCTACACCTTC
>TRBD1|TRBV20-1|TRBJ1-2|NA
CSARVWTGGPSFYGYTF
TGCAGTGCTAGAGTCTGGACAGGGGGGCCCTCCTTCTATGGCTACACCTTC
>NA|TRBV7-2|TRBJ2-2|NA
CASSLGSSLTTGELFF
TGTGCCAGCAGCTTAGGGTCCAGCCTAACAACCGGGGAGCTGTTTTTT
>NA|TRBV7-2|TRBJ2-5|few
CASSTSGTGGGTQYF
TGTGCCAGCAGCACCTCCGGGACTGGCGGCGGGACCCAGTACTTC
>NA|TRBV7-7|TRBJ2-7|NA
CASSLELNYEQYF
TGTGCCAGCAGCTTAGAACTAAACTACGAGCAGTACTTC
>NA|TRBV18|TRBJ2-7|NA
CASSPAGEVYEQYF
TGTGCCAGCTCCCCCGCAGGGGAGGTTTACGAGCAGTACTTC
>NA|TRBV12-3/TRBV12-4|TRBJ2-6|NA
CASSFFVRAGANVLTF
TGTGCCAGCAGTTTTTTCGTGAGGGCTGGGGCCAACGTCCTGACTTTC